The 29 T cell receptor beta chains presented below share a single source sample, sequenced in a study of response to subunit inactivated influenza vaccine. TCRdb called the RT-PCR reads again in MiXCR, with one record for every CDR3 protein. The sample contains 550,000 to 800,000 distinct CDR3 sequences, about 14% of which appear only once. Source: PBMCs from blood, taken roughly 15 days before vaccination. The receptor source for this set is a man in his fifties or sixties who received an inactivated influenza vaccine.

The table lists this clonotype with a few counts. V and J are TRBV27 and TRBJ2-2, with D unclear. There are 14 residues in the CDR3. The V end was cut by 2 bases, the J end by 5 bases, with 9 bases between. The V gene's germline CDR1 is MNHEY and CDR2 SMNVEV (reference sequence). CDR3: CASSLDRITGELFF. The CDR3 region has the DNA TGTGCCAGCAGTTTAGACCGGATTACCGGGGAGCTGTTTTTT.

The gene calls are TRBV29-1 and TRBJ2-7; D is perhaps TRBD1 (6 bases). Germline values: CDR1 SQVTM, CDR2 ANQGSEA. CDR3 length: 14 residues. V lost 2 bases and J lost 0, with 11 bases in between. For the CDR3, the DNA is TGCAGCGTTGAACTGGGGGCGATCTCCTACGAGCAGTACTTC. Its protein product is CSVELGAISYEQYF.

The chain links TRBV18 to TRBJ1-3; D perhaps matches TRBD1 (6 bases). CDR1 is KGHSH, CDR2 LQKENI, per germline. The CDR3 runs 16 residues. V lost 3 bases to trimming and J lost 1 base, with 13 bases between them. The DNA of the CDR3 is TGTGCCAGCTCACCCGCCAGGGGATCTTCTGGAAACACCATATATTTT. Protein: CASSPARGSSGNTIYF.

Ten or more counts support this clonotype. The chain carries TRBV15 and TRBJ2-1, with 11 nucleotides matching TRBD2. Germline-derived CDR1 and CDR2 are LNHNV and YYDKDF (reference sequence). The CDR3 consists of 16 residues. Germline trimming cut 5 bases from V and 8 bases from J; bases unmatched to any gene: 11. CDR3 bases: TGTGCCACCAGCCTAGGTTTGGGACTAGCGGCATATGAGCAGTTCTTC. It yields the protein CATSLGLGLAAYEQFF. The variable domain in full, completed from reference TRBV15 and TRBJ2-1, reads DAMVIQNPRYQVTQFGKPVTLSCSQTLNHNVMYWYQQKSSQAPKLLFHYYDKDFNNEADTPDNFQSRRPNTSFCFLDIRSPGLGDTAMYLCATSLGLGLAAYEQFFGPGTRLTVL.

This clonotype was seen just once. The chain employs TRBV20-1 and TRBJ2-7, with D possibly being TRBD1 (6 bases). Germline V lookup: CDR1 DFQATT, CDR2 SNEGSKA (reference sequence). CDR3 length: 13 amino acids. V dropped 7 bases and J dropped 1 base, with 14 bases sitting between them. The CDR3 DNA reads as TGCAGTGTTGGCCGGGACACATCCTACGAGCAGTACTTC. This sequence encodes CSVGRDTSYEQYF.

The sample holds a few counts of this clonotype. The chain recombines TRBV7-6 with TRBJ1-3, with TRBD1 matching over 7 bases. The germline V gene has CDR1 SGHVS and CDR2 FNYEAQ. Losses at the gene ends were 5 bases for V and 1 base for J; bases not matched to a gene: 5. The CDR3 has 15 residues. CDR3 in DNA: TGTGCCAGCAGCCCCCAGACAGGGTCTGGAAACACCATATATTTT. Translation gives CASSPQTGSGNTIYF.

The V gene is TRBV28, the J gene TRBJ2-3; 7 bases are shared with TRBD1. The CDR3 is made up of 15 amino acids. Trimming cost V 8 bases and J 2 bases; bases outside gene matches: 10. In germline, CDR1 is MDHEN, CDR2 SYDVKM. The CDR3: CASGPGGRFTDTQYF. Written as DNA, the CDR3 is TGTGCCAGCGGACCAGGGGGTCGGTTCACAGATACGCAGTATTTT.

The table lists this clonotype with a few counts. The rearrangement joins TRBV20-1 to TRBJ2-2, with no clear D. Germline V gene sequence: CDR1 DFQATT, CDR2 SNEGSKA (reference sequence). V was trimmed by 0 bases and J by 7 bases, leaving 6 bases between them. CDR3 length: 12 residues. CDR3 sequence reads: CSARDPVGELFF. CDR3 in DNA: TGCAGTGCTAGAGATCCGGTCGGGGAGCTGTTTTTT.

The CDR3, as DNA: TGTGCCAGCGCTACGGTGGGGGGCTCCAAAAACATTCAGTACTTC. Protein product: CASATVGGSKNIQYF. This sequence joins TRBV3-1 and TRBJ2-4; either TRBD1 or TRBD2 may supply D (6 bases each). Looked up from germline, CDR1 is LGHDT and CDR2 is YNNKEL (reference sequence). The CDR3 consists of 15 residues. V dropped 8 bases and J dropped 2 bases, with 16 bases sitting between them.

This clonotype was detected only a few times. V and J are TRBV29-1 and TRBJ1-2; TRBD1 might be the D (5 bases). V was pared by 3 bases and J by 4 bases, with 24 bases between. This CDR3 is 17 amino acids long. The germline V gene encodes CDR1 SQVTM and CDR2 ANQGSEA. The CDR3: CSVDAREFLGTSYGYTF. The CDR3 DNA is TGCAGCGTTGATGCGCGGGAGTTCCTAGGGACCTCCTATGGCTACACCTTC.

The sample holds a few counts of this clonotype. The chain combines TRBV5-1 with TRBJ2-1; 10 bases fit TRBD2. CDR3 size: 15 residues. CDR1 SGHRS and CDR2 YFSETQ come from the germline V gene. V lost 2 bases to trimming and J lost 9 bases; unmatched junction nucleotides: 8. As DNA, the CDR3 is TGCGCCAGCAGCTTAGGAAGCGGGAGGGCAGGTGAGCAGTTCTTC. Residues: CASSLGSGRAGEQFF. Full variable domain (remainder filled in from reference TRBV5-1 and TRBJ2-1): KAGVTQTPRYLIKTRGQQVTLSCSPISGHRSVSWYQQTPGQGLQFLFEYFSETQRNKGNFPGRFSGRQFSNSRSEMNVSTLELGDSALYLCASSLGSGRAGEQFFGPGTRLTVL.

The V and J genes are TRBV5-1 and TRBJ2-7; 10 nucleotides align to TRBD2. The CDR3 runs 13 residues. V gave up 7 bases and J gave up 6 bases; unmatched junction bases: 7. The germline CDR1 and CDR2 sequences are SGHRS and YFSETQ. CDR3 DNA: TGCGCCAGCGGAAGCGGGAGGGCCCCCGAGCAGTACTTC. Protein sequence: CASGSGRAPEQYF.

The sample holds a few counts of this clonotype. The chain has TRBV6-5 and TRBJ2-7; maybe TRBD1 (6 bases). The germline V and J ends were trimmed by 0 bases and 0 bases, with 12 bases remaining between them. This CDR3 is built from 16 residues. The germline gives CDR1 MNHEY, CDR2 SVGAGI. The DNA of the CDR3 is TGTGCCAGCAGTTACTCGTTCAGGGACAACTCCTACGAGCAGTACTTC. Protein product: CASSYSFRDNSYEQYF.

The chain combines TRBV28 with TRBJ2-6; 9 bases are shared with TRBD1. V was pared by 7 bases and J by 0 bases, with 7 bases of the junction left unmatched. The CDR3 length is 17 residues. CDR1 is MDHEN and CDR2 is SYDVKM in the germline V gene. CDR3 nucleotide sequence: TGTGCCAGCAACCGGGACAGGGTTCCCTCTGGGGCCAACGTCCTGACTTTC. Translation gives CASNRDRVPSGANVLTF.

DNA of the CDR3: TGTGCCAGTAGCCGTCCGGGACAGACTAACGAGCAGTACTTC. It yields the protein CASSRPGQTNEQYF. The chain is built from TRBV19 and TRBJ2-7; 7 nucleotides line up with TRBD1. The CDR3 loop spans 14 amino acids. With 6 bases clipped from V and 5 bases from J, the junction kept 10 bases outside the gene matches. Germline CDR1 LNHDA, CDR2 SQIVND (reference sequence).

This chain links TRBV20-1 with TRBJ2-7; 8 bases agree with TRBD2. The CDR3 covers 12 residues. Losses at the gene ends were 6 bases for V and 9 bases for J; bases not matched to a gene: 10. Germline CDR1 reads DFQATT; CDR2 reads SNEGSKA (reference sequence). This CDR3 reads CSARGGPRGQYF. The CDR3 DNA sequence: TGCAGTGCCCGGGGGGGACCCCGTGGGCAGTACTTC.

V and J are TRBV28 and TRBJ2-1; no clear D gene. V lost 7 bases to trimming and J lost 10 bases, with 11 bases between them. The CDR3 spans 11 residues. Germline V lookup: CDR1 MDHEN, CDR2 SYDVKM. CDR3 sequence reads: CASNAFQEQFF. The CDR3 nucleotides are TGTGCCAGCAACGCCTTTCAGGAGCAGTTCTTC.

The V and J genes are TRBV11-1 and TRBJ2-1; D is unclear. There are 15 residues in the CDR3. Germline assignment: CDR1 SGHAT and CDR2 FQDESV (reference sequence). V was clipped by 3 bases and J by 4 bases, with 13 bases between them. CDR3 nucleotide sequence: TGTGCCAGCAGCTTCGATCAGGCAGAATACAATGAGCAGTTCTTC. This translates into CASSFDQAEYNEQFF.

This clonotype has ten or more counts. V gene TRBV4-3 combines with J gene TRBJ1-1; no clear D gene. The V and J ends lost 3 bases and 6 bases respectively, with 14 bases between them. This CDR3 comprises 14 residues. In germline, CDR1 is LGHNA, CDR2 YSLEER. The CDR3 sequence is CASSHRLGAAEAFF. CDR3 in DNA: TGCGCCAGCAGCCACAGATTAGGAGCGGCTGAAGCTTTCTTT.

V is TRBV3-1 and J is TRBJ2-7; the D is unclear. Between the trimmed V and J ends, which lost 7 bases and 5 bases, there was a span of 18 bases. From germline, CDR1 is LGHDT and CDR2 YNNKEL (reference sequence). This CDR3 spans 14 amino acids. In DNA form, the CDR3 reads TGTGCCAGCACCTCGGCCAATCCGGGCCACGAGCAGTACTTC. Encoded protein: CASTSANPGHEQYF.

This clonotype was counted between two and nine times. The chain is built from TRBV20-1 and TRBJ1-1; 7 bases are shared with TRBD1. Per germline, CDR1 DFQATT and CDR2 SNEGSKA (reference sequence). The CDR3 length is 14 residues. The V and J ends lost 1 base and 5 bases, in that order; junction bases with no gene match: 7. CDR3 sequence: CSARAIQGWTEAFF. The CDR3, as DNA: TGCAGTGCTAGAGCCATACAGGGGTGGACTGAAGCTTTCTTT.

This clonotype has a handful of counts. The rearrangement uses TRBV18 and TRBJ1-4; no definite D call. The CDR3 loop spans 15 amino acids. The V end was cut by 6 bases, the J end by 0 bases, with 11 bases between. Germline-derived CDR1 and CDR2 are KGHSH and LQKENI. CDR3: CASSPLEATNEKLFF. In nucleotides, the CDR3 is TGTGCCAGCTCCCCTCTTGAAGCAACTAATGAAAAACTGTTTTTT.

This clonotype was detected only a few times. The chain links TRBV20-1 to TRBJ2-2, with 7 bases fitting TRBD1. The ends lost 6 bases at V and 1 base at J; junction bases unmatched: 8. This CDR3 spans 15 amino acids. Per the germline V gene, CDR1 is DFQATT and CDR2 is SNEGSKA (reference sequence). This CDR3 is CSAAPGQKNTGELFF. In DNA, the CDR3 is TGCAGTGCGGCTCCGGGACAGAAGAACACCGGGGAGCTGTTTTTT.

The chain couples TRBV5-1 to TRBJ2-5, with a weak D call TRBD1 (5 bases). The germline CDR1 and CDR2 sequences are SGHRS and YFSETQ. V was cut by 1 base and J by 1 base, with 20 bases left in between. There are 18 residues in the CDR3. The CDR3 DNA follows: TGCGCCAGCAGCTTGATGGCCGTGGCCCCAGGGTCCCAAGAGACCCAGTACTTC. The encoded protein is CASSLMAVAPGSQETQYF. Drawing the rest from reference TRBV5-1 and TRBJ2-5, the complete variable domain is KAGVTQTPRYLIKTRGQQVTLSCSPISGHRSVSWYQQTPGQGLQFLFEYFSETQRNKGNFPGRFSGRQFSNSRSEMNVSTLELGDSALYLCASSLMAVAPGSQETQYFGPGTRLLVL.

This clonotype occurred a few times. This chain uses TRBV5-4 with TRBJ2-1; D unclear. Looked up from germline, CDR1 is SGHNT and CDR2 is YYREEE (reference sequence). The V end lost 9 bases, the J end lost 5 bases, and 12 bases lay between the germline ends. The CDR3 has 12 amino acids. The CDR3 is CATLDRNNEQFF. CDR3 coding DNA: TGTGCCACCCTTGACCGAAACAATGAGCAGTTCTTC.

The gene calls are TRBV6-2 or TRBV6-3 and TRBJ2-3, with TRBD2 as a possible D gene (6 bases). The V gene's germline CDR1 is MNHEY and CDR2 SVGEGT. This CDR3 has 18 amino acids. With 6 bases removed from V and 2 bases from J, the gap between germline ends came to 24 bases. The CDR3 reads CASRRPQRSGTLTDTQYF. CDR3 DNA sequence: TGTGCCAGCAGGCGCCCCCAACGTAGCGGCACCCTCACAGATACGCAGTATTTT.

The chain employs TRBV10-2 and TRBJ2-7, with 7 bases lining up with TRBD2. The germline gives CDR1 WSHSY, CDR2 SAAADI. The CDR3 spans 15 residues. V was clipped by 3 bases and J by 3 bases; unmatched bases: 8. The CDR3 DNA follows: TGCGCCAGCAGTGAAGTGGCTTCGGGAGGCTACGAGCAGTACTTC. Translated: CASSEVASGGYEQYF.

There are many counts of this clonotype. The chain joins TRBV15 to TRBJ2-2; D not certain. CDR1 and CDR2 (germline): LNHNV, YYDKDF (reference sequence). CDR3 size: 13 residues. V was cut by 6 bases and J by 0 bases, with 5 bases left in between. CDR3 sequence: CATSYTNTGELFF. CDR3 coding DNA: TGTGCCACCAGTTATACGAACACCGGGGAGCTGTTTTTT.

The CDR3 loop reads CASSPEGRGAFTDTQYF. The CDR3 bases are TGTGCCAGCAGCCCCGAGGGGCGGGGCGCTTTCACAGATACGCAGTATTTT. The chain joins TRBV7-6 to TRBJ2-3; a possible D gene is TRBD2 (6 bases). There are 17 residues in the CDR3. Germline assignment: CDR1 SGHVS and CDR2 FNYEAQ. Trimming removed 5 bases from V and 2 bases from J, with 20 bases in between.